A single TCR beta chain is shown here with its context. The data stem from a study of blood T cells in healthy people across ages. With a J-beta primer mix and a sample-barcoded 5' primer, a second PCR ran about 6 to 11 cycles. All samples gave at least 2.5 million CDR3-containing paired-end reads. Using its own MiXCR run on the 5' RACE reads, TCRdb lists one record per CDR3 protein. The sample has approximately 680,000 distinct CDR3 sequences; 32% are singletons. The authors extracted at least 5.5 micrograms of total RNA per sample. The CDR3 sequence is 14 residues long. V gave up 1 base and J gave up 4 bases; unmatched junction bases: 3. Germline assignment: CDR1 SGHVS and CDR2 FQNEAQ.

Sequences were obtained from blood. The receptor's source is a woman aged 80 or older in good health. The V and J genes are TRBV7-8 and TRBJ1-2; 7 nucleotides agree with TRBD1. CDR3 nucleotides: TGTGCCAGCAGCTTAGGGGGACAGAGCTATGGCTACACCTTC. Protein: CASSLGGQSYGYTF.